Shown below are 21 T cell receptor beta chains from a single sample sequenced in a study of memory CD4+ T cells and cytomegalovirus serostatus. Clones were sequenced by immunoSEQ multiplex PCR, and TCRdb holds only the in-frame ones, with some missing. The sample shows roughly 28,000 clones, 75% to 85% of them seen only once. Single viable CD3+CD4+CD8-CD45RO+ cells were sorted as the memory CD4+ T cells. Input material: memory CD4+ T cells from blood. Source of these receptors: an adult in good health and CMV-seronegative.

The V call is TRBV13, the J call TRBJ1-5; D unclear. V shed 4 bases and J shed 0 bases, with 13 bases lying between them. The CDR3 loop spans 16 amino acids. Germline CDR1 and CDR2: PRHDT and FYEKMQ (reference sequence). The CDR3 sequence is CASSSGPWLSNQPQHF. The DNA of the CDR3 is TGTGCCAGCAGCTCCGGACCCTGGCTTAGCAATCAGCCCCAGCATTTT.

Turning to this clone: One junction end disagrees with the germline gene, perhaps due to a read error. The chain couples TRBV6-6 to TRBJ1-1; D is possibly TRBD1 (5 bases). Germline lookup yields CDR1 MNHNY and CDR2 SVGAGI (reference sequence). The CDR3 length is 14 residues. The CDR3 sequence is CASSNSQGNTEAFF. CDR3 sequence (DNA): TGTGCCAGCAGTAACTCGCAGGGGAACACTGAAGCTTTCTTT.

The chain recombines TRBV7-2 with TRBJ1-3; D is uncertain. The CDR3 loop spans 15 amino acids. V was pared by 7 bases and J by 2 bases, with 15 bases between. Germline V gives CDR1 SGHTA, CDR2 FQGNSA. CDR3 sequence (DNA): TGTGCCAGCACCCGTGTCGGAAATACTGGAAACACCATATATTTT. Encoded protein: CASTRVGNTGNTIYF.

The V and J genes are TRBV18 and TRBJ1-2, with D hard to call. V shed 1 base and J shed 0 bases, with 9 bases lying between them. This CDR3 has 15 residues. CDR1 is KGHSH and CDR2 is LQKENI in the germline V gene. DNA of the CDR3: TGTGCCAGCTCACCACAAGGTCTTTCTAACTATGGCTACACCTTC. Translating gives CASSPQGLSNYGYTF.

This chain's CDR3 is CASRERGGFDEQYF. CDR3 DNA: TGTGCCAGCAGGGAAAGAGGGGGTTTCGACGAGCAGTACTTC. The rearrangement joins TRBV6-1 to TRBJ2-7; tentative D call: TRBD1 (6 bases). The CDR3 loop spans 14 amino acids. CDR1 and CDR2 (germline): MNHNS, SASEGT. Between the trimmed V and J ends, which lost 6 bases and 5 bases, there was a span of 17 bases.

The rearrangement links TRBV25-1 to TRBJ2-1, with 8 nucleotides matching TRBD1. The CDR3 extends over 14 amino acids. Losses at the gene ends were 6 bases for V and 1 base for J; bases not matched to a gene: 2. The germline V gene has CDR1 MGHDK and CDR2 SYGVNS. CDR3 sequence: CASRGTGSYNEQFF. Written as DNA, the CDR3 is TGTGCCAGCAGGGGGACAGGTTCCTACAATGAGCAGTTCTTC.

The chain employs TRBV19 and TRBJ1-5; D ambiguous. Germline V gene lookup returns CDR1 LNHDA and CDR2 SQIVND (reference sequence). This CDR3 contains 12 residues. The V and J ends lost 9 bases and 2 bases respectively, with 8 bases between them. CDR3 loop: CASGVGNQPQHF. The CDR3 nucleotides are TGTGCCAGCGGGGTTGGCAATCAGCCCCAGCATTTT.

This clone has a single count. This rearrangement joins TRBV5-1 to TRBJ1-2, with D possibly matching TRBD1 (6 bases). Germline V lookup: CDR1 SGHRS, CDR2 YFSETQ. This CDR3 has 14 amino acids. V lost 5 bases to trimming and J lost 2 bases, with 13 bases between them. For the CDR3, the DNA is TGCGCCAGCAGGTACCTTACAGGGAACTATGGCTACACCTTC. This translates into CASRYLTGNYGYTF.

Turning to this clone: At one of its ends the junction is not consistent with the germline gene, which may arise from a read error. V gene TRBV7-7 combines with J gene TRBJ2-1, with 10 bases fitting TRBD2. The CDR3 runs to 15 residues. Germline values: CDR1 SSHAT, CDR2 FNYEAQ (reference sequence). The CDR3 DNA follows: TGTGCTAGCAGCTTAGAACTAGCGGGACCGGGGGAGCAGTTCTTC. Protein: CASSLELAGPGEQFF.

V gene TRBV19 combines with J gene TRBJ2-2; 12 bases are shared with TRBD2. The V segment lost 4 bases and the J segment 4 bases; nucleotides outside the gene matches: 1. Germline loops: CDR1 LNHDA, CDR2 SQIVND (reference sequence). This CDR3 is built from 15 residues. In nucleotides, the CDR3 is TGTGCCAGTAGTAGACTAGCGGGGGTCACCGGGGAGCTGTTTTTT. This gives the protein CASSRLAGVTGELFF.

The rearrangement joins TRBV11-2 to TRBJ1-2; D is unresolved. V was pared by 2 bases and J by 2 bases, with 6 bases between. CDR3 size: 13 residues. Germline-derived CDR1 and CDR2 are SGHAT and FQNNGV. The CDR3 protein is CASSLNGNYGYTF. DNA of the CDR3: TGTGCCAGCAGCTTAAATGGAAACTATGGCTACACCTTC.

This chain links TRBV18 with TRBJ2-5; no clear D gene. The CDR3 extends over 13 amino acids. V gave up 8 bases and J gave up 1 base, with 11 bases separating them. Germline V gene data show CDR1 as KGHSH and CDR2 as LQKENI. The CDR3 DNA reads TGTGCCAGCGCCGGCCAGGCCCAAGAGACCCAGTACTTC. As protein: CASAGQAQETQYF.

The rearrangement links TRBV5-1 to TRBJ1-1, with D unclear. In germline, CDR1 is SGHRS, CDR2 YFSETQ. The CDR3 spans 14 residues. The V end lost 5 bases, the J end lost 1 base, and 12 bases lay between the germline ends. The CDR3 DNA reads TGCGCCAGCAGTGAAATTACCACGAACACTGAAGCTTTCTTT. It specifies CASSEITTNTEAFF. Full variable domain (outside the CDR3, taken from reference TRBV5-1 and TRBJ1-1): KAGVTQTPRYLIKTRGQQVTLSCSPISGHRSVSWYQQTPGQGLQFLFEYFSETQRNKGNFPGRFSGRQFSNSRSEMNVSTLELGDSALYLCASSEITTNTEAFFGQGTRLTVV.

The chain combines TRBV19 with TRBJ1-1; 7 bases agree with TRBD1. The CDR3 loop spans 13 amino acids. Germline CDR1 LNHDA, CDR2 SQIVND (reference sequence). Trimming removed 7 bases from V and 11 bases from J; junction bases left unmatched: 13. The CDR3 bases are TGTGCCAGTAATCAGGTCGAGGGGGCGCGTGCTTTCTTT. Protein: CASNQVEGARAFF.

The chain employs TRBV7-2 and TRBJ2-5; 9 nucleotides align to TRBD2. The CDR3 sequence is 15 residues long. Germline trimming cut 5 bases from V and 1 base from J; bases unmatched to any gene: 5. The germline gives CDR1 SGHTA, CDR2 FQGNSA. CDR3 region: CASSKQGLAQETQYF. Written as DNA, the CDR3 is TGTGCCAGCAGCAAACAGGGACTAGCCCAAGAGACCCAGTACTTC. The variable domain in full, with the rest retrieved from reference TRBV7-2 and TRBJ2-5, is GAGVSQSPSNKVTEKGKDVELRCDPISGHTALYWYRQSLGQGLEFLIYFQGNSAPDKSGLPSDRFSAERTGGSVSTLTIQRTQQEDSAVYLCASSKQGLAQETQYFGPGTRLLVL.

The chain uses TRBV7-9 and TRBJ2-5; D is perhaps TRBD2 (7 bases). Between the trimmed V and J ends, which lost 5 bases and 0 bases, there was a span of 10 bases. The CDR3 consists of 14 residues. Germline V gives CDR1 SEHNR, CDR2 FQNEAQ (reference sequence). Here the CDR3 DNA reads TGTGCCAGCAGCCCCGGGGGGCACCAAGAGACCCAGTACTTC. It is translated as CASSPGGHQETQYF. Based on the CDR3 plus reference TRBV7-9 and TRBJ2-5, the full variable domain is DTGVSQNPRHKITKRGQNVTFRCDPISEHNRLYWYRQTLGQGPEFLTYFQNEAQLEKSRLLSDRFSAERPKGSFSTLEIQRTEQGDSAMYLCASSPGGHQETQYFGPGTRLLVL.

The V gene is TRBV30, the J gene TRBJ1-6; 8 bases are shared with TRBD1. The CDR3 loop spans 14 amino acids. The V gene end was trimmed by 4 bases and the J gene end by 9 bases; junction bases not matched to a gene: 8. The germline CDR1 and CDR2 sequences are GTSNPN and SVGIG (reference sequence). The CDR3: CAWTAQGVGSPLHF. The DNA for the CDR3 is TGTGCCTGGACTGCACAGGGGGTAGGTTCACCCCTCCACTTT.

This chain links TRBV7-8 with TRBJ1-1; 12 bases fit TRBD1. Germline loops: CDR1 SGHVS, CDR2 FQNEAQ. The CDR3 runs 17 residues. J was trimmed by 3 bases and V by 5 bases; bases with no gene match: 10. The CDR3 region is CASSAGQGAMVDTEAFF. The CDR3 bases are TGTGCCAGCAGCGCGGGACAGGGGGCAATGGTGGACACTGAAGCTTTCTTT.

V and J are TRBV29-1 and TRBJ1-1; possible D gene TRBD1, 5 bases. CDR3 length: 11 residues. Between the trimmed V and J ends, which lost 1 base and 13 bases, there was a span of 13 bases. Germline values: CDR1 SQVTM, CDR2 ANQGSEA. CDR3 in DNA: TGCAGCGTTGAAGTGGGAATGAGGGGTTTCTTT. Translated: CSVEVGMRGFF.

The gene calls are TRBV5-1 and TRBJ2-7; 12 nucleotides agree with TRBD1. Germline CDR1 and CDR2: SGHRS and YFSETQ. V lost 0 bases to trimming and J lost 4 bases; unmatched junction nucleotides: 2. The CDR3 spans 15 residues. CDR3 sequence (DNA): TGCGCCAGCAGCTTGGCGGGACAGGGGGCTTACGAGCAGTACTTC. It encodes CASSLAGQGAYEQYF.

V gene TRBV6-1 combines with J gene TRBJ1-1; a possible D gene is TRBD1 (5 bases). This CDR3 has 15 residues. V was shortened by 2 bases and J by 0 bases, with 10 bases between the two germline ends. Germline CDR1 reads MNHNS; CDR2 reads SASEGT. CDR3 DNA sequence: TGTGCCAGCAGTGAATACGGCAGGGTGAACACTGAAGCTTTCTTT. This translates into CASSEYGRVNTEAFF.